This T cell receptor beta chain was profiled in a study of cytomegalovirus exposure and HLA in healthy donors. In the PCR, 60 Vbeta and 13 Jbeta primers were used. Produced via immunoSEQ multiplex PCR; TCRdb's table is partial and in-frame only. This repertoire shows 100,000 to 150,000 clones, roughly 71% found once; its top ten account for 4% to 5%. The CDR3 has 16 residues. Per germline, CDR1 SGHNT and CDR2 YENEEA. About this clone itself: One end of the junction varies from germline; a read error may be responsible.

This chain links TRBV11-3 with TRBJ2-6; 11 nucleotides agree with TRBD1. Sequenced input: PBMCs. This TCR was sampled from a woman aged 45-59 years in good health and CMV-seropositive. The CDR3 region has the DNA TGTGCCGGCAGCTCGGGACAGGGGGCTGGGGCCAACGTCCTGACTTTC. It specifies CAGSSGQGAGANVLTF.